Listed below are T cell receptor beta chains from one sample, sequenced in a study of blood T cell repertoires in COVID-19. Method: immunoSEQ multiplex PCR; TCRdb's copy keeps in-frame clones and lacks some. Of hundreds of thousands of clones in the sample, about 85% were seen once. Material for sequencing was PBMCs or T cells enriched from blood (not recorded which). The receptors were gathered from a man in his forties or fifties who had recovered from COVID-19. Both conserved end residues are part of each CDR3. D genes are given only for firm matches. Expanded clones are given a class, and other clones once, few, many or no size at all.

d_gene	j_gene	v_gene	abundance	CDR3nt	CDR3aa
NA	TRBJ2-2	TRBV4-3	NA	TGCGCCAGCAGCCAAGACCCAGGGGACACCGGGGAGCTGTTTTTT	CASSQDPGDTGELFF
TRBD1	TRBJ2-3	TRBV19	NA	TGTGCCAGTAGTACCCAATCAGGGGGCGCAGATACGCAGTATTTT	CASSTQSGGADTQYF
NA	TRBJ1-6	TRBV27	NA	TGTGCCAGCAGACCTCGAGGGTTTTCACCCCTCCACTTT	CASRPRGFSPLHF
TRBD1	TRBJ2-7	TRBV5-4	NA	TGTGCCAGCAGCTTGGGACAGGGGCCTGGCGAGCAGTACTTC	CASSLGQGPGEQYF
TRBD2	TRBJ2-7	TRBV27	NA	TGTGCCAGCAGGTATCGTGGGCTAGCGGGAGCATACGAGCAGTACTTC	CASRYRGLAGAYEQYF
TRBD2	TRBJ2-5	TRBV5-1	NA	TGCGCCAGCAGCTTGGTTTTACTAGCGTCCCAAGAGACCCAGTACTTC	CASSLVLLASQETQYF
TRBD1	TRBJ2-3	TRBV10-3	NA	TGTGCCATCAGTGAGTCGCCGGGACAGGGTACAGATACGCAGTATTTT	CAISESPGQGTDTQYF
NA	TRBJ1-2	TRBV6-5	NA	TGTGCCAGCAGCCAAGGGCGACTACACCCCTATGGCTACACCTTC	CASSQGRLHPYGYTF
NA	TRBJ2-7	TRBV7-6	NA	TGTGCCAGCAGCCCGGACAGTAACCCTTCCTACGAGCAGTACTTC	CASSPDSNPSYEQYF
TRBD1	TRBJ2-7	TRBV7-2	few	TGTGCCAGCAGCTCGACAGGGCTCTACGAGCAGTACTTC	CASSSTGLYEQYF
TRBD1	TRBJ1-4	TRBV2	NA	TGTGCCAGCAGAGGACAGGGTGGCGAAAAACTGTTTTTT	CASRGQGGEKLFF
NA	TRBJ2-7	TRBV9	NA	TGTGCCAGCAGCGTAGAGCCAGCCGTCAGGGAGCAGTACTTC	CASSVEPAVREQYF
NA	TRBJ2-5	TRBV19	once	TGTGCCAGTAGTGCCAGGGGTCGTCAAGAGACCCAGTACTTC	CASSARGRQETQYF
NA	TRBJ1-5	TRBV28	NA	TGTGCCAGCAGTTTATGGAGTCAGCCCCAGCATTTT	CASSLWSQPQHF
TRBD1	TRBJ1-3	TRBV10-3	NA	TGTGCCACCACAGACAGGGTGGGAAACACCATATATTTT	CATTDRVGNTIYF
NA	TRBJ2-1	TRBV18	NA	TGTGCCAGCTCAATCTCGACAGGAGACTCCTACAATGAGCAGTTCTTC	CASSISTGDSYNEQFF
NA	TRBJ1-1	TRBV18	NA	TGTGCCAGCTTCTCCTCGGGGGAGCAGGGGAACACTGAAGCTTTCTTT	CASFSSGEQGNTEAFF
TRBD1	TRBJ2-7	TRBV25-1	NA	TGTGCCAGCAGCCATACCAGGGGGACAGGGGACGGGCAGTACTTC	CASSHTRGTGDGQYF
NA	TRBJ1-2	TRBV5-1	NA	TGCGCCAGCAGCCCATGGGGCGACAGAAACTATGGCTACACCTTC	CASSPWGDRNYGYTF
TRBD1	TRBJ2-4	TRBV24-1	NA	TGTGCCACCAACGTAGGACAGGGACTTACCAAAAACATTCAGTACTTC	CATNVGQGLTKNIQYF
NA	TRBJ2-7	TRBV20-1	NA	TGCAGTGCTAGTTACAGGGACGCCTACGAGCAGTACTTC	CSASYRDAYEQYF
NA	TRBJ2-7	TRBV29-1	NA	TGCAGCGTTGAAAACCAGTACGAGCAGTACTTC	CSVENQYEQYF
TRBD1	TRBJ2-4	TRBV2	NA	TGTGCCAGCAGTGACCGGACAGGGGGAAACATTCAGTACTTC	CASSDRTGGNIQYF
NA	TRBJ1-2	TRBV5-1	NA	TGCGCCAGCAGCTTGGGTCCGAACTATGGCTACACCTTC	CASSLGPNYGYTF
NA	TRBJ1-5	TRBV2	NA	TGTGCCAGCAGTGACCAAGGGGTGTTTCAGCCCCAGCATTTT	CASSDQGVFQPQHF
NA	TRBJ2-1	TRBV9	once	TGTGCCAGCAGCGTAGCGGGGGAGAGTAATGAGCAGTTCTTC	CASSVAGESNEQFF
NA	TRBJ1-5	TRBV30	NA	TGTGCCTGGAGTCCACAATATCAAAGGGAGCTGCCCCAGCATTTT	CAWSPQYQRELPQHF
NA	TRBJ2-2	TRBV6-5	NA	TGTGCCAGCAGGGACGCCGTGGGAGACACCGGGGAGCTGTTTTTT	CASRDAVGDTGELFF
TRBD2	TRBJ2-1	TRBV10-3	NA	TGTGCCATCCAGACTAGCGGGAGGGCCGGGAATGAGCAGTTCTTC	CAIQTSGRAGNEQFF
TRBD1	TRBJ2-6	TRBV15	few	TGTGCCACCAGCAGAGCCCCGACAGGGATGATATCTCATGGGGCCAACGTCCTGACTTTC	CATSRAPTGMISHGANVLTF
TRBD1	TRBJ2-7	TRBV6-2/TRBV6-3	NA	TGTGCCAGCAGTCGAAACGGACAGGGGGCCTCCTACGAGCAGTACTTC	CASSRNGQGASYEQYF
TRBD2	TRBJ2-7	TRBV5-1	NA	TGCGCCAGCAGCCCACTAGCGGGAGGTCACGAGCAGTACTTC	CASSPLAGGHEQYF
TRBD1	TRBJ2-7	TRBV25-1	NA	TGTGCCAGCACTGACAGGGGGCGTGACGAGCAGTACTTC	CASTDRGRDEQYF
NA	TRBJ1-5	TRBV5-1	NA	TGCGCCAGCAGCTTGGACAACAATCAGCCCCAGCATTTT	CASSLDNNQPQHF
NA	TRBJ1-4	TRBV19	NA	TGTGCCAGTAACGGGCCCTGGGGCGAAAAACTGTTTTTT	CASNGPWGEKLFF
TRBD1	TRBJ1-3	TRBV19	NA	TGTGCCACTACCCCAGGGGGCGCTGGAAACACCATATATTTT	CATTPGGAGNTIYF
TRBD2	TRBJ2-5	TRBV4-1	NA	TGCGCCAGCAGCCAATTCGCCATCCATGTTAGCGGGAAAGAGACCCAGTACTTC	CASSQFAIHVSGKETQYF
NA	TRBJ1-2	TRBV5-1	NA	TGCGCCAGCAGCTTGGCCGGACAGCGTGGCTACACCTTC	CASSLAGQRGYTF
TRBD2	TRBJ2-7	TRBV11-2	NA	TGTGCCAGCAGCCACCGACTAGCGGGAGATTACGAGCAGTACTTC	CASSHRLAGDYEQYF
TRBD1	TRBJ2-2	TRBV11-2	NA	TGTGCCAGCGCTCCGACTACAGGGGACACCGGGGAGCTGTTTTTT	CASAPTTGDTGELFF
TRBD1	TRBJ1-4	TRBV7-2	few	TGTGCCAGCAGCTTGGCCGGGACAGGGGGGTTGGCTGAAAAACTGTTTTTT	CASSLAGTGGLAEKLFF
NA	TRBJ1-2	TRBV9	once	TGTGCCAGCAGCCGCGAGGGGGGGCGCTTATTTGGCTACACCTTC	CASSREGGRLFGYTF
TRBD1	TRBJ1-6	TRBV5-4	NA	TGTGCCAGCAGCTCCGGGACAGAACACAATACGGTTAATCCCCTCCACTTT	CASSSGTEHNTVNPLHF
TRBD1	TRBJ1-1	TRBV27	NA	TGTGCCAGCAGCTTAACAGGGGCGAACACTGAAGCTTTCTTT	CASSLTGANTEAFF
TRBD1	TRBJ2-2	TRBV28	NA	TGTGCCAGCAGTTTGGTACAGGGGGCAGGCGGGGAGCTGTTTTTT	CASSLVQGAGGELFF
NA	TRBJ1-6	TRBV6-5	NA	TGTGCCAGCAGTTACTCGGAGGGCGGTGGCTCACCCCTCCACTTT	CASSYSEGGGSPLHF
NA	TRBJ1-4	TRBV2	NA	TGTGCCAGCAGTGGCTTGGGGGGACGATATGAAAAACTGTTTTTT	CASSGLGGRYEKLFF
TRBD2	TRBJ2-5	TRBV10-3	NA	TGTGCCATCAGTGAGGGGGGGGAAGAGACCCAGTACTTC	CAISEGGEETQYF
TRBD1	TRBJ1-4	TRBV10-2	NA	TGCGCCAGCAGTGAGATCGGACAGGGGGCGGCCAATGAAAAACTGTTTTTT	CASSEIGQGAANEKLFF
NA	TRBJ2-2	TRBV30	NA	TGTGCCTGGAGTGTCTCTGTTTTGGGGGACATTGTCACCGGGGAGCTGTTTTTT	CAWSVSVLGDIVTGELFF
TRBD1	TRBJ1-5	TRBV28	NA	TGTGCCAGCAGGTCAACAGGGGGTTGGAGTCAGCCCCAGCATTTT	CASRSTGGWSQPQHF